This TCR beta chain was recorded in a study of blood T cell repertoires in COVID-19. Background on the study: There were acute and convalescent COVID-19 samples, and they came from the United States, Italy and Spain. Nucleic acid was either cDNA or gDNA, and it came from T cells, B-cell-depleted T cells, or PBMCs.

In the authors' methods: Amplification from reference gene primers served as the basis for estimated nucleated cell counts. The method was immunoSEQ multiplex PCR; TCRdb's version includes in-frame clones alone and lacks a portion of them. Clone size and V and J calls were adopted from that table, with D and trimming inferred from the DNA. The sample records about 80,000 clones, more than 70% being singletons. The CDR3 sequence is 15 residues long. Trimming removed 2 bases from V and 4 bases from J, with 13 bases in between. The germline gives CDR1 MNHEY, CDR2 SMNVEV (reference sequence). This clone was observed a single time.

The receptor was isolated from a woman aged 80 or older with acute or convalescent COVID-19. Sequenced input: peripheral blood. V is TRBV27 and J is TRBJ2-3, with D possibly being TRBD2 (7 bases). CDR3 DNA: TGTGCCAGCAGTTTAAGGGGGGGCCGCGCAGATACGCAGTATTTT. As protein: CASSLRGGRADTQYF.